Below, 20 T cell receptor beta chains from the same sample are listed, as sequenced in a study of cytomegalovirus exposure and HLA in healthy donors. With 60 Vbeta and 13 Jbeta primers, the PCR was carried out. Method: immunoSEQ multiplex PCR; TCRdb's copy keeps in-frame clones and lacks some. The sample records 200,000 or so clones, roughly nine tenths being singletons. Sequenced: PBMCs. The receptors were gathered from a girl in the first two years of life in good health and CMV-seronegative.

V gene TRBV30 combines with J gene TRBJ1-2; no reliable D call. Germline CDR1 GTSNPN, CDR2 SVGIG (reference sequence). Trimming cost V 5 bases and J 4 bases, with 8 bases left between them. The CDR3 is 11 amino acids. CDR3 sequence: CAWVQVYGYTF. CDR3 bases: TGTGCCTGGGTTCAGGTCTATGGCTACACCTTC.

This chain uses TRBV2 with TRBJ1-1, with a possible D match to TRBD1 (5 bases). V was cut by 4 bases and J by 7 bases, with 13 bases left in between. The CDR3 has 13 amino acids. Germline loops: CDR1 SNHLY, CDR2 FYNNEI. The CDR3, as DNA: TGTGCCAGCAGTGTATTCCAGGGCCATGAAGCTTTCTTT. This gives the protein CASSVFQGHEAFF.

The chain couples TRBV5-1 to TRBJ1-6; D might be TRBD1 (5 bases). Germline CDR1 SGHRS, CDR2 YFSETQ. The CDR3 contains 14 residues. V dropped 4 bases and J dropped 7 bases, with 12 bases sitting between them. The CDR3 DNA follows: TGCGCCAGCAGCATCGACAGCTACAATTCACCCCTCCACTTT. This translates into CASSIDSYNSPLHF.

The chain is built from TRBV6-5 and TRBJ2-1; TRBD1 agrees at 9 bases. The CDR3 has 15 residues. J gave up 9 bases and V 7 bases, and 13 bases lay outside the gene matches. CDR1 MNHEY and CDR2 SVGAGI come from the germline V gene. The DNA of the CDR3 is TGTGCCAGCATGTACGCGGGACAGGGTCGGGGTGAGCAGTTCTTC. Amino acid sequence: CASMYAGQGRGEQFF.

The V gene is TRBV25-1, the J gene TRBJ2-5, with 7 nucleotides matching TRBD1. The CDR3 is 14 amino acids. CDR1 is MGHDK and CDR2 is SYGVNS in the germline V gene. The V segment lost 2 bases and the J segment 3 bases; nucleotides outside the gene matches: 3. The CDR3: CASSERGGKETQYF. CDR3 coding DNA: TGTGCCAGCAGTGAAAGAGGGGGCAAAGAGACCCAGTACTTC.

The chain has TRBV19 and TRBJ2-1; D gene uncertain. Germline V gene lookup returns CDR1 LNHDA and CDR2 SQIVND (reference sequence). V lost 10 bases to trimming and J lost 7 bases, with 17 bases between them. This CDR3 comprises 13 residues. The CDR3 DNA follows: TGTGCCAATACCCCGGGTAGCCCTAATGAGCAGTTCTTC. It translates to CANTPGSPNEQFF. The full variable domain, with the rest looked up from reference TRBV19 and TRBJ2-1, is DGGITQSPKYLFRKEGQNVTLSCEQNLNHDAMYWYRQDPGQGLRLIYYSQIVNDFQKGDIAEGYSVSREKKESFPLTVTSAQKNPTAFYLCANTPGSPNEQFFGPGTRLTVL.

The chain carries TRBV5-6 and TRBJ2-1; D is ambiguous. Germline lookup yields CDR1 SGHDT and CDR2 YYEEEE. Trimming stripped 6 bases from V and 1 base from J, with 17 bases between. The CDR3 is 16 amino acids. In nucleotides, the CDR3 is TGTGCCAGCATTATCTTTGGGCCCGCTTCCTACAATGAGCAGTTCTTC. Protein: CASIIFGPASYNEQFF.

On this clone: Other DNA sequences within the sample encode an identical CDR3. The chain uses TRBV9 and TRBJ2-7, with no clear D. Germline loops: CDR1 SGDLS, CDR2 YYNGEE. The CDR3 sequence is 15 residues long. Deletions cut 2 bases from V and 0 bases from J, with 12 bases between. The CDR3 DNA follows: TGTGCCAGCAGCGTTGGCCTAGAAAGCTCCTACGAGCAGTACTTC. Amino acids: CASSVGLESSYEQYF.

This clone showed up just once. V is TRBV7-3 and J is TRBJ1-2, with D perhaps matching TRBD1 (6 bases). This CDR3 is 16 amino acids long. Germline V CDR1 and CDR2: SGHTA, FQGTGA. With 5 bases removed from V and 0 bases from J, the gap between germline ends came to 16 bases. CDR3 DNA: TGTGCCAGCAGCCCTCTGATTAGGACAGCTAACTATGGCTACACCTTC. It translates to CASSPLIRTANYGYTF.

The gene calls are TRBV5-1 and TRBJ2-1; 7 nucleotides line up with TRBD2. The trim removed 6 bases at V and 0 bases at J, leaving 3 bases unmatched. Germline lookup yields CDR1 SGHRS and CDR2 YFSETQ. This CDR3 region has 14 residues. The CDR3 region is CASTGGGSYNEQFF. The CDR3 region has the DNA TGCGCCAGCACGGGCGGGGGCTCCTACAATGAGCAGTTCTTC.

The J gene is TRBJ2-3, the V gene TRBV7-9, with 9 bases lining up with TRBD2. CDR3 length equals 16 residues. The junction had 7 bases not matched to a gene; V was cut back by 1 base and J by 5 bases. Germline lookup yields CDR1 SEHNR and CDR2 FQNEAQ (reference sequence). The CDR3 sequence: CASSLDRGRAIDTQYF. The CDR3 nucleotides read TGTGCCAGCAGCTTAGATCGCGGGAGGGCCATAGATACGCAGTATTTT. Full variable domain (outside the CDR3, taken from reference TRBV7-9 and TRBJ2-3): DTGVSQNPRHKITKRGQNVTFRCDPISEHNRLYWYRQTLGQGPEFLTYFQNEAQLEKSRLLSDRFSAERPKGSFSTLEIQRTEQGDSAMYLCASSLDRGRAIDTQYFGPGTRLTVL.

V and J are TRBV13 and TRBJ2-7; 9 positions agree with TRBD2. Trimming cost V 5 bases and J 2 bases; bases outside gene matches: 13. Germline V gene sequence: CDR1 PRHDT, CDR2 FYEKMQ (reference sequence). CDR3 size: 17 residues. Here the CDR3 DNA reads TGTGCCAGCAGCCTCCGTCTGCGGCTAGCGGGGCCCTACGAGCAGTACTTC. This encodes CASSLRLRLAGPYEQYF.

The gene calls are TRBV5-6 and TRBJ2-3; D might be TRBD2 (5 bases). Trimming stripped 2 bases from V and 0 bases from J, with 7 bases between. CDR1 SGHDT and CDR2 YYEEEE come from the germline V gene. The CDR3 length is 14 residues. The CDR3 sequence is CASSFPGSTDTQYF. In DNA, the CDR3 is TGTGCCAGCAGCTTTCCGGGGAGCACAGATACGCAGTATTTT.

The rearrangement uses TRBV27 and TRBJ1-1; D not resolved. The germline V and J ends were trimmed by 3 bases and 0 bases, with 5 bases remaining between them. This CDR3 region has 13 residues. Germline lookup yields CDR1 MNHEY and CDR2 SMNVEV (reference sequence). The CDR3 here is CASSLAMNTEAFF. The CDR3 nucleotides are TGTGCCAGCAGTTTGGCCATGAACACTGAAGCTTTCTTT.

The chain recombines TRBV29-1 with TRBJ1-1; 8 bases are a match to TRBD1. This CDR3 is built from 13 residues. The germline CDR1 and CDR2 sequences are SQVTM and ANQGSEA. V lost 3 bases and J lost 2; bases outside the gene matches: 2. The CDR3 spells CSVDRGHNTEAFF. As DNA, the CDR3 is TGCAGCGTTGACAGGGGGCACAACACTGAAGCTTTCTTT.

The chain uses TRBV10-2 and TRBJ2-3, with 9 bases that match TRBD1. The V gene's germline CDR1 is WSHSY and CDR2 SAAADI. The CDR3 consists of 15 residues. Trimming at V came to 7 bases and at J to 2 bases, leaving 7 bases not matched to a gene. CDR3 DNA: TGCGCCAGCAAGTGGGGGACAGGGACCACAGATACGCAGTATTTT. It specifies CASKWGTGTTDTQYF.

The rearrangement joins TRBV4-1 to TRBJ1-2; unclear D gene. The CDR3 runs 14 residues. Looked up from germline, CDR1 is MGHRA and CDR2 is YSYEKL. Trimming shortened V by 1 base and J by 0 bases, and 6 bases separated the two germline ends. CDR3 region: CASSQGGSNYGYTF. CDR3 in DNA: TGCGCCAGCAGCCAAGGTGGCTCTAACTATGGCTACACCTTC.

On this clone: One junction end disagrees with the germline gene, perhaps due to a read error. The chain carries TRBV20-1 and TRBJ2-1, with 7 bases that match TRBD2. The CDR3 is made up of 10 amino acids. The germline gives CDR1 DFQATT, CDR2 SNEGSKA (reference sequence). DNA for the CDR3: TGCAGTGCTTACAGCGGGGAGCGGTTCTTC. Translated: CSAYSGERFF.

J is TRBJ2-7 and V is TRBV30, with 8 nucleotides matching TRBD1. The ends lost 5 bases at V and 0 bases at J; junction bases unmatched: 3. This CDR3 is 13 amino acids long. Germline CDR1 is GTSNPN and CDR2 is SVGIG (reference sequence). CDR3 residues: CAWGTGTSYEQYF. CDR3 in DNA: TGTGCCTGGGGGACAGGAACCTCCTACGAGCAGTACTTC.

The V and J genes are TRBV4-1 and TRBJ1-1; D possibly corresponds to TRBD1 (5 bases). The CDR3 has 13 residues. Trimming cost V 0 bases and J 3 bases, with 5 bases left between them. CDR1 is MGHRA and CDR2 is YSYEKL in the germline V gene. The CDR3 DNA is TGCGCCAGCAGCCAAGACAGGGACACTGAAGCTTTCTTT. As protein: CASSQDRDTEAFF.